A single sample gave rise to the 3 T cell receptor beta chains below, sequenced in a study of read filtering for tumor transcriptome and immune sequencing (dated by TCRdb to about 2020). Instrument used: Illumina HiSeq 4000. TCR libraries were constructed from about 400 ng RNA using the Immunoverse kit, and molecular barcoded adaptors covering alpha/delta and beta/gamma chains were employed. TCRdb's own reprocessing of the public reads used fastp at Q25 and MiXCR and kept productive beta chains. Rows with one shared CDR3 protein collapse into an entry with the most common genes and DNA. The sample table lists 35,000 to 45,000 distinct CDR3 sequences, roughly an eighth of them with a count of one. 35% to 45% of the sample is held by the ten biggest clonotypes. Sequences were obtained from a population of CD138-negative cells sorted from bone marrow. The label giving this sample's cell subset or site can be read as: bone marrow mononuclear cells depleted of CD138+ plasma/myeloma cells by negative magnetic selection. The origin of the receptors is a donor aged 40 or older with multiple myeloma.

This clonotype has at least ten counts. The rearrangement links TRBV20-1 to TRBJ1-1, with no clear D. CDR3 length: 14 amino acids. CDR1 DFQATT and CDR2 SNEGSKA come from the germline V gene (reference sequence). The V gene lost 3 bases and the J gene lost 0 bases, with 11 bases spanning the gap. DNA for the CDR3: TGCAGTGCTAGGAGCATTTGGGTGAACACTGAAGCTTTCTTT. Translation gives CSARSIWVNTEAFF.

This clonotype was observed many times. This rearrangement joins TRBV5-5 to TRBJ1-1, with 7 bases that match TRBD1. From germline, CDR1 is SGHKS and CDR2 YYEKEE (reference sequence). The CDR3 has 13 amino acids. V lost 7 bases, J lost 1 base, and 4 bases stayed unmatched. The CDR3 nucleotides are TGTGCCAGCTTACAGGGGACGAACACTGAAGCTTTCTTT. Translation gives CASLQGTNTEAFF.

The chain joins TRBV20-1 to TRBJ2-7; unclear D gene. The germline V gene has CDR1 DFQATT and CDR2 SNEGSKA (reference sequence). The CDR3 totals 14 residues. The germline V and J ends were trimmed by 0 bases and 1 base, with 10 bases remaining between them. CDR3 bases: TGCAGTGCTAGAGATCATAGCAGATCCTACGAGCAGTACTTC. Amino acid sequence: CSARDHSRSYEQYF.